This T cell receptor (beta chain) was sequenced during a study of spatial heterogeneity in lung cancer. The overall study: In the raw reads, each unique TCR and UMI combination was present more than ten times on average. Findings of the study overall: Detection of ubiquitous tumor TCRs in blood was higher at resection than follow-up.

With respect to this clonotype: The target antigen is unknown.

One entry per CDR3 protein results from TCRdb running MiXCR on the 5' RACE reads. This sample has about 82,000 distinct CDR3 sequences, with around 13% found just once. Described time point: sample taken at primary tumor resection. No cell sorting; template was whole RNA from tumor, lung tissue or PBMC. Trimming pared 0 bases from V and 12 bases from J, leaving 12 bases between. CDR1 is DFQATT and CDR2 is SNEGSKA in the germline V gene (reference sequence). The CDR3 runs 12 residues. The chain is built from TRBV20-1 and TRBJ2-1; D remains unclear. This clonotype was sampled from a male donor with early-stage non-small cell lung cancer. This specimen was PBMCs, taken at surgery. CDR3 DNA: TGCAGTGCTAGAGATTTGCGCAGTGGGCAGTTCTTC. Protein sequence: CSARDLRSGQFF.